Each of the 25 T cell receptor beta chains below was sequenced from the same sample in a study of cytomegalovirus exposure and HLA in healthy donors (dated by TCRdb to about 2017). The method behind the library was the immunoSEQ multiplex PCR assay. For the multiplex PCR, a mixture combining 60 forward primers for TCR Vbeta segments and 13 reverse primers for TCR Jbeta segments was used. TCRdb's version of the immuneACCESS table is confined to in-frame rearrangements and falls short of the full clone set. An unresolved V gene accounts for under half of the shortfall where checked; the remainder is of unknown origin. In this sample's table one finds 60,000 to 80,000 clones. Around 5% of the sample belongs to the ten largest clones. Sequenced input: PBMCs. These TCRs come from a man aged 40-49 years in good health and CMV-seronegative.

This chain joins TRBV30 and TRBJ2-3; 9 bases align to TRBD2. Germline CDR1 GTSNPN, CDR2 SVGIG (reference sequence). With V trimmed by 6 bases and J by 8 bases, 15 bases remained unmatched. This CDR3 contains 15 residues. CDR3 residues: CACSIGSGSLGTQYF. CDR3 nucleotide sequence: TGTGCCTGCTCCATAGGTAGCGGGAGTTTAGGTACGCAGTATTTT. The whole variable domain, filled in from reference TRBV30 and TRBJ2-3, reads SQTIHQWPATLVQPVGSPLSLECTVEGTSNPNLYWYRQAAGRGLQLLFYSVGIGQISSEVPQNLSASRPQDRQFILSSKKLLLSDSGFYLCACSIGSGSLGTQYFGPGTRLTVL.

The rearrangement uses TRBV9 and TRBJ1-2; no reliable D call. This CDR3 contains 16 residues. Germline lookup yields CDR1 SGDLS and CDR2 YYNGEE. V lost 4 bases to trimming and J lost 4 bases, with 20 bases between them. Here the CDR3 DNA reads TGTGCCAGCAGCCCGGAGGGTCTGGGAAACTTCTATGGCTACACCTTC. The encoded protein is CASSPEGLGNFYGYTF.

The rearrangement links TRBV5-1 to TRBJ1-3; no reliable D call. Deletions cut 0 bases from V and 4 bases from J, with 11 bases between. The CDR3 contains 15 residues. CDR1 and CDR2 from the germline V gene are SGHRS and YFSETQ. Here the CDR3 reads CASSLAEAGGNTIYF. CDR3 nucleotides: TGCGCCAGCAGCTTGGCCGAGGCGGGAGGAAACACCATATATTTT. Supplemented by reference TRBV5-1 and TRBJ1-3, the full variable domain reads KAGVTQTPRYLIKTRGQQVTLSCSPISGHRSVSWYQQTPGQGLQFLFEYFSETQRNKGNFPGRFSGRQFSNSRSEMNVSTLELGDSALYLCASSLAEAGGNTIYFGEGSWLTVV.

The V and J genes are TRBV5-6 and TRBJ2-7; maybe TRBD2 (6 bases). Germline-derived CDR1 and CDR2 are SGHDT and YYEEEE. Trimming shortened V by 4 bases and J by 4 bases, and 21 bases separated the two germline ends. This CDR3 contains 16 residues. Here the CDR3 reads CASSISTGVFGYEQYF. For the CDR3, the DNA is TGTGCCAGCAGCATCTCAACGGGGGTTTTCGGATACGAGCAGTACTTC.

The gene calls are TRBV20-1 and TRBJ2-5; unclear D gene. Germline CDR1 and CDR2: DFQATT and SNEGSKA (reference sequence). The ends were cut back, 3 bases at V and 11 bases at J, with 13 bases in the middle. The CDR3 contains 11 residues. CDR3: CSASRSIEQYF. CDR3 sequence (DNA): TGCAGTGCTAGTCGGAGCATAGAGCAGTACTTC.

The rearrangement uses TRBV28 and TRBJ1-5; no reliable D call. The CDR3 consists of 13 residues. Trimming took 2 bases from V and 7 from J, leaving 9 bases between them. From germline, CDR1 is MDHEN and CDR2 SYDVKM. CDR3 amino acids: CASSLNQAQPQHF. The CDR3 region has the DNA TGTGCCAGCAGTTTAAATCAGGCCCAGCCCCAGCATTTT.

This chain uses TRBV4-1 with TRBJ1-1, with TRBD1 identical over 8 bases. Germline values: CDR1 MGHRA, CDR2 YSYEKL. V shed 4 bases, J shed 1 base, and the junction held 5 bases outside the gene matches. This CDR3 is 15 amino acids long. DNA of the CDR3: TGCGCCAGCAGCCCAGGGGGCAGGAGGAACACTGAAGCTTTCTTT. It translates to CASSPGGRRNTEAFF.

The CDR3 DNA is TGTGCCAGCAGGCGTGGAGGCGGGAGCTATGGCTACACCTTC. It translates to CASRRGGGSYGYTF. This chain uses TRBV6-4 with TRBJ1-2, with D uncertain. The V end lost 6 bases, the J end lost 4 bases, and 15 bases lay between the germline ends. Per germline, CDR1 MRHNA and CDR2 SNTAGT. The CDR3 runs to 14 residues.

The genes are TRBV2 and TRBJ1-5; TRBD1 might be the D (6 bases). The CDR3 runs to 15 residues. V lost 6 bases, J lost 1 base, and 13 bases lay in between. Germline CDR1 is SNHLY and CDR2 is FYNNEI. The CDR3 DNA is TGTGCCAGCAGCCGGGAACAGGGAAGCAATCAGCCCCAGCATTTT. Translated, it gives CASSREQGSNQPQHF. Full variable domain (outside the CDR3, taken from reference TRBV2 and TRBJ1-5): EPEVTQTPSHQVTQMGQEVILRCVPISNHLYFYWYRQILGQKVEFLVSFYNNEISEKSEIFDDQFSVERPDGSNFTLKIRSTKLEDSAMYFCASSREQGSNQPQHFGDGTRLSIL.

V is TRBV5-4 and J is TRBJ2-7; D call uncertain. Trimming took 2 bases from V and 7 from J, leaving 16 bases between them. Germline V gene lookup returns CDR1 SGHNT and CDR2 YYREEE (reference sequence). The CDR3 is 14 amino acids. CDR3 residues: CASSFSEAPGEQYF. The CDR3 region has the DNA TGTGCCAGCAGCTTTTCCGAGGCCCCCGGGGAGCAGTACTTC.

For the CDR3, the DNA is TGTGCCAGCAGCTTCGGGATCGGACAGGGGCGGGATGGCTACACCTTC. Translating it yields CASSFGIGQGRDGYTF. The chain has TRBV21-1 and TRBJ1-2; the D segment call TRBD1 is taken from the table without a DNA check. TRBV21-1 is described as a pseudogene. The CDR3 is 16 amino acids.

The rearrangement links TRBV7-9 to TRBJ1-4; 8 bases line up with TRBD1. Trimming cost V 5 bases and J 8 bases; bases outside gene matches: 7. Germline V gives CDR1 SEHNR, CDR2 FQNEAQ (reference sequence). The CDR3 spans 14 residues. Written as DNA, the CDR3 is TGTGCCAGCAGCCCTATGGGGACAGGAGAAAAACTGTTTTTT. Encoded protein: CASSPMGTGEKLFF.

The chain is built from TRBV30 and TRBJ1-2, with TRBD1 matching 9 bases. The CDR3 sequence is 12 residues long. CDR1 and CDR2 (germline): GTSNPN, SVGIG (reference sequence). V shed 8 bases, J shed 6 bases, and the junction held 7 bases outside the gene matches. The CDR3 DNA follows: TGTGCCACGGGACAGGGAAAGAATGGCTACACCTTC. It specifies CATGQGKNGYTF.

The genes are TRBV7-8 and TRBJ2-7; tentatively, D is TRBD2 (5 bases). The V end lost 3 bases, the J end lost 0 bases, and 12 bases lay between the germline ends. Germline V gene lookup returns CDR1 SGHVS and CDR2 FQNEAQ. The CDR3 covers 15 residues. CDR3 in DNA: TGTGCCAGCAGCTTTGAGACGGGGAGCTCCTACGAGCAGTACTTC. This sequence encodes CASSFETGSSYEQYF.

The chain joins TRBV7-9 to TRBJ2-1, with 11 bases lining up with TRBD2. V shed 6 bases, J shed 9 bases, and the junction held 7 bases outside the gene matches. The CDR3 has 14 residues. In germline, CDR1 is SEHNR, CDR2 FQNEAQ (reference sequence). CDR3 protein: CASRLLAGASEQFF. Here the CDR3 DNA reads TGTGCCAGCAGACTACTAGCGGGGGCGTCTGAGCAGTTCTTC. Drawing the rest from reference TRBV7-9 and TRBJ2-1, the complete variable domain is DTGVSQNPRHKITKRGQNVTFRCDPISEHNRLYWYRQTLGQGPEFLTYFQNEAQLEKSRLLSDRFSAERPKGSFSTLEIQRTEQGDSAMYLCASRLLAGASEQFFGPGTRLTVL.

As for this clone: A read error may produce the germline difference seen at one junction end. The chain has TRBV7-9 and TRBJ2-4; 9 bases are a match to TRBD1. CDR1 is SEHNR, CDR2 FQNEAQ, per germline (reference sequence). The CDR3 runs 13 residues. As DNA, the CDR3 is TGTGCCAGCAGCTTATCCGTCGACAGGGGGGTTGACTTC. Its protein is CASSLSVDRGVDF.

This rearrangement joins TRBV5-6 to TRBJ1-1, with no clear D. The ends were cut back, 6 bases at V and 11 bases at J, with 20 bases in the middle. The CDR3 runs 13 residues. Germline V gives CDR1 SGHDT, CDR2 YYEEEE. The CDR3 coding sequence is TGTGCCAGCAACCCACATTCGGGGTATGAGGCTTTCTTT. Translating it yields CASNPHSGYEAFF.

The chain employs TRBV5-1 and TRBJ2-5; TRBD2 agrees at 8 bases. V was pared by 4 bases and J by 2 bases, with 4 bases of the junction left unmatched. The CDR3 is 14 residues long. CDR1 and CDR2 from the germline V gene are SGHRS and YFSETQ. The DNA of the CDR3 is TGCGCCAGCAGCCTAGCGGGTCCTCAAGAGACCCAGTACTTC. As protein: CASSLAGPQETQYF. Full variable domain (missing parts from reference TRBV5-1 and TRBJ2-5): KAGVTQTPRYLIKTRGQQVTLSCSPISGHRSVSWYQQTPGQGLQFLFEYFSETQRNKGNFPGRFSGRQFSNSRSEMNVSTLELGDSALYLCASSLAGPQETQYFGPGTRLLVL.

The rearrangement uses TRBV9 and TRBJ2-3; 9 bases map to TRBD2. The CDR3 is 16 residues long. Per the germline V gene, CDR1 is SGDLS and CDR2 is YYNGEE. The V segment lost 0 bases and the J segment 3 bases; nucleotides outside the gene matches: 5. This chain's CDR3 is CASSVASSGRTDTQYF. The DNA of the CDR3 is TGTGCCAGCAGCGTAGCTAGCAGCGGGAGGACAGATACGCAGTATTTT.

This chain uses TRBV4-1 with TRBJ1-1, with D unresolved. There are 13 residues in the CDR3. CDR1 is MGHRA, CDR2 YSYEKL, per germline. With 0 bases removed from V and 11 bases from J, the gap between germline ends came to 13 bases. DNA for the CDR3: TGCGCCAGCAGCCAAGATGAGCGGTATCGGGCTTTCTTT. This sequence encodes CASSQDERYRAFF.

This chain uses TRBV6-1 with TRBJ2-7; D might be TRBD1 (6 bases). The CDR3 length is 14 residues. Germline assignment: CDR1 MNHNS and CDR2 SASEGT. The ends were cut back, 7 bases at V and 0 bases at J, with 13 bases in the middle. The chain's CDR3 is CASKRTDYSYEQYF. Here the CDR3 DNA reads TGTGCCAGCAAGAGGACAGATTACTCCTACGAGCAGTACTTC.

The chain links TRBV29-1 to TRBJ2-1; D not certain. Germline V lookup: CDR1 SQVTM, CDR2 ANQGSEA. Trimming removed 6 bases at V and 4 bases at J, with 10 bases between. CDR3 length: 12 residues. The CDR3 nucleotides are TGCAGCGTATGCGAAAATTACAATGAGCAGTTCTTC. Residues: CSVCENYNEQFF.

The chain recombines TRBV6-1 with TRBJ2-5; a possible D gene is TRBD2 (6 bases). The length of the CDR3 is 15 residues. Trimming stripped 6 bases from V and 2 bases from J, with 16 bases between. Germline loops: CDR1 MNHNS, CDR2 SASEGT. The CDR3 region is CASRNHGTLQETQYF. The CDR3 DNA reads TGTGCCAGCAGGAATCATGGGACTTTACAAGAGACCCAGTACTTC.

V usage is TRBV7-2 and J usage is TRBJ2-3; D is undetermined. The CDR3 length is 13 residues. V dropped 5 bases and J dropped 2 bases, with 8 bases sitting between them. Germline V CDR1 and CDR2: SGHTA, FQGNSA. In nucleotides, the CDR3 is TGTGCCAGCAGCAGAGAGTTCACAGATACGCAGTATTTT. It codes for CASSREFTDTQYF.

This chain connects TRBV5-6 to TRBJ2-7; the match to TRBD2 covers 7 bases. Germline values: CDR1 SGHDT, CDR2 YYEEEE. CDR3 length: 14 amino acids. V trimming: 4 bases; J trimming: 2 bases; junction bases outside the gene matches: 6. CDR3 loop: CASSTGLVAYEQYF. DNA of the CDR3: TGTGCCAGCAGCACTGGACTAGTCGCCTACGAGCAGTACTTC.